This TCR beta chain was obtained from a study of siplizumab effects on memory and regulatory T cells (dated by TCRdb to the late 2010s). About the investigation overall: The study examined how the anti-CD2 antibody siplizumab affects alloreactive T-cell subsets in allogeneic mixed lymphocyte reactions built from human PBMCs. The paper as a whole reports these results and caveats: The cumulative frequency of alloreactive sequences that could be traced back to unstimulated CD4+ memory T cells was significantly reduced by siplizumab. In reactions with siplizumab, an average of approximately 69% of mappable alloreactive CD4+ clones were Treg-derived, compared with roughly 27% in control reactions. A naive or memory phenotype could not be assigned to roughly 75-96% of proliferating CD4+ or CD8+ clones. Sequences below about 10^-5 frequency were poorly captured, so only a minor fraction of alloreactive clones could be mapped to unstimulated subsets. Whether proliferating Tregs from siplizumab cultures were suppressive was not functionally confirmed. Greater diversity appeared to be present in unstimulated naive T cells than in memory T cells, and a substantial contribution to the alloresponse seemed to be made by naive cells.

The method behind the library was the immunoSEQ multiplex PCR assay. The deep sequencing platform assayed about 91,000 TCR templates per sample. Genomic DNA extracted from sorted T cells was the material used for TCRbeta CDR3 sequencing. The authors processed their data as follows. The R programming language was used for clonal analysis of TCRbeta CDR3 data. Alloreactive CD4+ and CD8+ clones were defined by comparing unstimulated samples with post-reaction CFSE-low samples. Regulatory or non-regulatory origin was assigned to alloreactive CD4+ clones by matching of sequences to sorted unstimulated Treg and non-Treg repertoires. This is the immuneACCESS table as TCRdb keeps it, with only in-frame sequences that have V and J called. A part of the clones is gone; compared with another copy, unresolved V genes explain less than half, and the rest is unexplained. The DNA gave D and trimming, while V, J and clone size come from that table. The sample yields 100,000 or so clones; around 93% were counted once. Of the sample, 0.32% is held by the ten largest clones.

Sorted unstimulated T cells and proliferating T cells recovered from mixed lymphocyte reactions were subjected to TCRbeta CDR3 sequencing. Fresh whole blood from ten HLA-typed healthy donors served as the source for isolating PBMCs. The CDR3 has 17 amino acids, counting the end cysteine and phenylalanine. Left in the record is the CDR3 DNA by itself, 51 bases read in frame from the first base. V lost 5 bases and J lost 0 bases; the stretch between them is 16 bases long. CDR1 and CDR2 were assigned from the germline V gene (reference sequence) as LNHDA and SQIVND. A word on this clone: Its antigen specificity is not known. No base-level quality is on record; no much larger clone is a single base apart.

The TCR sequence derives from a human donor in good health. Recombination joined TRBV19 with TRBJ1-4, with the D gene uncertain. Specimen: CD4+ T cells sorted from blood. CDR3 protein: CASSGVGRLATNEKLFF. The DNA is TGTGCCAGTAGTGGAGTCGGACGTCTAGCAACTAATGAAAAACTGTTTTTT.